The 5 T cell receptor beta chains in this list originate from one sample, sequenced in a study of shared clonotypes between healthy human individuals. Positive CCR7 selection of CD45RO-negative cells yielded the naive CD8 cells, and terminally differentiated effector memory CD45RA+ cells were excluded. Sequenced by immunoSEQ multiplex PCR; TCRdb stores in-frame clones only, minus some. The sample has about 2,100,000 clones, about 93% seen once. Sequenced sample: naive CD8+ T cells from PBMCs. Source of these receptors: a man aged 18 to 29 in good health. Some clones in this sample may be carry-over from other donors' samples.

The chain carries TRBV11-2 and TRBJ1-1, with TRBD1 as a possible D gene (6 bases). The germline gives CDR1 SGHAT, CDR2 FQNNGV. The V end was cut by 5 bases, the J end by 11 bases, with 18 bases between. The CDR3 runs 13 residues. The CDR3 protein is CASSVNRVFEAFF. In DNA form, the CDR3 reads TGTGCCAGCAGCGTAAACAGGGTTTTTGAGGCTTTCTTT.

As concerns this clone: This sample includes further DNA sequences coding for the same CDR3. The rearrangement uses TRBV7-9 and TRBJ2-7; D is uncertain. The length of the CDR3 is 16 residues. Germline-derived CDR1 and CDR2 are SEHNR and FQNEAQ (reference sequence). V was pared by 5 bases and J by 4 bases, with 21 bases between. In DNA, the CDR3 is TGTGCCAGCAGCGGGGAACACCGCCTGGGCGATTACGAGCAGTACTTC. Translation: CASSGEHRLGDYEQYF.

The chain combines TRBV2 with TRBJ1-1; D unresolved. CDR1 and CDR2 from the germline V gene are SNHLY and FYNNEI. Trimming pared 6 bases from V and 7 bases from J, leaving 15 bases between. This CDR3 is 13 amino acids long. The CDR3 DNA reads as TGTGCCAGCAGCCCGCACAGAAACCTTGAAGCTTTCTTT. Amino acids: CASSPHRNLEAFF.

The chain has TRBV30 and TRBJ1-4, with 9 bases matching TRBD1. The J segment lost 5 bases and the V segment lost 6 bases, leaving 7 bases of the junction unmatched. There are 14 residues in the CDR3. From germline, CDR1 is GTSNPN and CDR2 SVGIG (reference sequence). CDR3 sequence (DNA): TGTGCCTGCGAAACAGGACAGGGGAATGAAAAACTGTTTTTT. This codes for CACETGQGNEKLFF.

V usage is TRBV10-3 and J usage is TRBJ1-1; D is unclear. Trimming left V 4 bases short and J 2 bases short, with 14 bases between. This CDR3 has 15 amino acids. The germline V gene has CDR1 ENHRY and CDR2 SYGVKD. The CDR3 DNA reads TGTGCCATCAGTGCCGGAAGCACCGGAAACACTGAAGCTTTCTTT. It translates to CAISAGSTGNTEAFF.